Each of the 17 T cell receptor beta chains below was sequenced from the same sample in a study of T cells in Graves' hyperthyroidism and ophthalmopathy. RNA transcripts served as the template for amplifying TCR beta CDR3 regions. The HTBI primer set drove a first-round RT-PCR of the TCR CDR3. MiXCR, run by TCRdb on the multiplex PCR reads, gives a single entry per CDR3 protein. The profile covers a few hundred thousand distinct CDR3 sequences, with 15% to 18% appearing a single time and 7.5% to 9% taken by the ten largest. The sequencing sample was made of blood. The receptors originated from a woman younger than 35 with Graves' hyperthyroidism.

This chain joins TRBV27 and TRBJ2-3; D might be TRBD2 (6 bases). This CDR3 spans 16 amino acids. Between the trimmed V and J ends, which lost 1 base and 1 base, there was a span of 12 bases. Germline CDR1 and CDR2: MNHEY and SMNVEV (reference sequence). Here the CDR3 DNA reads TGTGCCAGCAGTTTATTTTCGGGAGTGGGCACAGATACGCAGTATTTT. The encoded protein is CASSLFSGVGTDTQYF.

This clonotype came up a few times. This rearrangement joins TRBV5-6 to TRBJ1-2; D possibly corresponds to TRBD1 (5 bases). Germline assignment: CDR1 SGHDT and CDR2 YYEEEE. The CDR3 extends over 11 amino acids. The ends were cut back, 1 base at V and 8 bases at J, with 6 bases in the middle. CDR3 sequence: CASSLNRGYTF. CDR3 nucleotides: TGTGCCAGCAGCTTGAACAGGGGCTACACCTTC.

This clonotype appeared a few times. This sequence joins TRBV10-3 and TRBJ2-7, with TRBD1 matching over 9 bases. V was pared by 10 bases and J by 3 bases, with 7 bases of the junction left unmatched. There are 13 residues in the CDR3. In germline, CDR1 is ENHRY, CDR2 SYGVKD. CDR3 residues: CATGGQGDYEQYF. The CDR3 DNA is TGTGCCACCGGGGGACAGGGAGACTACGAGCAGTACTTC.

This clonotype was recorded at least ten times. The rearrangement uses TRBV27 and TRBJ1-6, with no clear D. The CDR3 spans 14 residues. Trimming shortened V by 7 bases and J by 6 bases, and 13 bases separated the two germline ends. The germline gives CDR1 MNHEY, CDR2 SMNVEV (reference sequence). CDR3 region: CASTKNSANSPLHF. The CDR3 nucleotides are TGTGCCAGCACCAAGAACAGTGCTAATTCACCCCTCCACTTT.

CDR3 in DNA: TGTGCCAGCAGTGAAATGAGAGAGGGCCCCTACGAGCAGTACTTC. Its protein is CASSEMREGPYEQYF. The chain uses TRBV6-1 and TRBJ2-7; weak D call: TRBD2 (5 bases). The CDR3 extends over 15 amino acids. V was trimmed by 2 bases and J by 2 bases, leaving 13 bases between them. Germline V gene sequence: CDR1 MNHNS, CDR2 SASEGT.

This clonotype was detected many times. V is TRBV19 and J is TRBJ1-2, with D unclear. Per germline, CDR1 LNHDA and CDR2 SQIVND (reference sequence). V was trimmed by 10 bases and J by 1 base, leaving 13 bases between them. The CDR3 extends over 13 amino acids. CDR3 loop: CATMSLDNYGYTF. The CDR3 DNA follows: TGTGCCACCATGAGTCTTGATAACTATGGCTACACCTTC.

The CDR3: CASSPPGGGREQYF. CDR3 nucleotide sequence: TGCGCCAGCAGCCCGCCCGGGGGGGGACGCGAGCAGTACTTC. This chain connects TRBV5-1 to TRBJ2-7; TRBD2 agrees at 8 bases. Per germline, CDR1 SGHRS and CDR2 YFSETQ. This CDR3 is 14 amino acids long. Unmatched junction bases numbered 9, after V lost 4 bases and J lost 6 bases. The full variable domain, its missing parts supplied by reference TRBV5-1 and TRBJ2-7, is KAGVTQTPRYLIKTRGQQVTLSCSPISGHRSVSWYQQTPGQGLQFLFEYFSETQRNKGNFPGRFSGRQFSNSRSEMNVSTLELGDSALYLCASSPPGGGREQYFGPGTRLTVT.

The sample holds many counts of this clonotype. The CDR3 here is CASSSWQLSNQPQHF. The CDR3, as DNA: TGTGCCAGCAGTTCGTGGCAGCTGAGCAATCAGCCCCAGCATTTT. This chain uses TRBV6-2 or TRBV6-3 with TRBJ1-5; D is uncertain. The CDR3 is 15 amino acids. In germline, CDR1 is MNHEY, CDR2 SVGEGT. Trimming removed 4 bases at V and 1 base at J, with 11 bases between.

Turning to this clonotype: This may arise from a read error, as a much more abundant clone is one base away. The chain employs TRBV5-1 and TRBJ2-5; 7 bases fit TRBD2. V dropped 4 bases and J dropped 6; count of bases not matched to a gene: 12. Germline V gene data show CDR1 as SGHRS and CDR2 as YFSETQ. The CDR3 sequence is 15 residues long. CDR3 coding DNA: TGCGCCAGCAGCAGGCCCCGGGGGACTACGAAGACCCAGTACTTC. Its protein product is CASSRPRGTTKTQYF.

The CDR3 protein is CASGGGLWGYGYTF. The CDR3 DNA is TGTGCCAGCGGGGGTGGACTCTGGGGCTATGGCTACACCTTC. This chain joins TRBV28 and TRBJ1-2; tentative D call: TRBD1 (5 bases). Germline CDR1 and CDR2: MDHEN and SYDVKM. The CDR3 is made up of 14 amino acids. Trimming stripped 8 bases from V and 4 bases from J, with 17 bases between.

In this sample, this clonotype turned up many times. This chain links TRBV11-3 with TRBJ2-1; D possibly matches TRBD1 or TRBD2 (6 bases each). The V gene lost 5 bases and the J gene lost 2 bases, with 13 bases spanning the gap. This CDR3 has 15 residues. Germline V gene data show CDR1 as SGHNT and CDR2 as YENEEA. In nucleotides, the CDR3 is TGTGCCAGCAGCCAGGAAGGGGGGACCTACAATGAGCAGTTCTTC. This gives the protein CASSQEGGTYNEQFF.

The gene calls are TRBV6-1 and TRBJ1-3; 9 nucleotides align to TRBD1. Trimming at V came to 6 bases and at J to 4 bases, leaving 10 bases not matched to a gene. Germline V gene data show CDR1 as MNHNS and CDR2 as SASEGT. The CDR3 covers 16 residues. Here the CDR3 reads CASSPHEDRGGNTIYF. The DNA for the CDR3 is TGTGCCAGCAGCCCTCACGAAGACAGGGGGGGAAACACCATATATTTT.

About this clonotype: A much larger clone lies a single base off, so this may be a read error. The chain has TRBV24-1 and TRBJ2-2; unclear D gene. Germline V gene lookup returns CDR1 KGHDR and CDR2 SFDVKD. This CDR3 contains 15 residues. The CDR3 loop is CATSDPQQITEELFF. The CDR3 DNA is TGTGCCACCAGTGATCCTCAACAGATCACCGAGGAGCTGTTTTTT.

Many counts were recorded for this clonotype. The chain joins TRBV2 to TRBJ2-1; 12 positions match TRBD2. There are 20 residues in the CDR3. Germline V CDR1 and CDR2: SNHLY, FYNNEI. The J segment lost 0 bases and the V segment lost 8 bases, leaving 17 bases of the junction unmatched. The chain's CDR3 is CASPDSGLAGSLSSYNEQFF. In nucleotides, the CDR3 is TGTGCCAGCCCCGACAGCGGACTAGCGGGGTCCTTGAGCTCCTACAATGAGCAGTTCTTC.

About this clonotype: It may be a read error: a sequence one base away is much more abundant. This chain joins TRBV5-1 and TRBJ2-3; D gene unclear. The CDR3 consists of 13 residues. Germline CDR1 is SGHRS and CDR2 is YFSETQ. With 3 bases removed from V and 2 bases from J, the gap between germline ends came to 7 bases. As DNA, the CDR3 is TGCGCCAGCAGCTGTAAAGCCACAGATACGCAGTATTTT. It codes for CASSCKATDTQYF.

This clonotype has a count of ten or more. Here the CDR3 DNA reads TGTGCCAGCAGCTTGAGGAAGTCCCAAAGGGGGACCCAGTACTTC. This translates into CASSLRKSQRGTQYF. The V call is TRBV7-9, the J call TRBJ2-5; TRBD1 is a possible D gene (5 bases). This CDR3 has 15 amino acids. Germline V gives CDR1 SEHNR, CDR2 FQNEAQ (reference sequence). Trimming pared 3 bases from V and 7 bases from J, leaving 18 bases between.

This clonotype has at least ten counts. The chain joins TRBV10-3 to TRBJ2-1, with TRBD1 identical over 10 bases. Germline CDR1 is ENHRY and CDR2 is SYGVKD. V gave up 8 bases and J gave up 9 bases; unmatched junction bases: 7. This CDR3 is 13 amino acids long. The DNA of the CDR3 is TGTGCCATCTCCGGGACAGGGGTTGGTGAGCAGTTCTTC. The encoded protein is CAISGTGVGEQFF.